This T cell receptor (beta chain) is drawn from a study of T cells expressing NK-cell markers. Study-level points and caveats: Of the CD8+ T cells in 5 to 7 donors, roughly 1.0-7.0% belonged to dominant NKG2C+ clonotypes.

A note on this clonotype: What it recognizes is unknown.

Each CDR3 protein gets one entry in TCRdb, which reprocessed the 5' RACE reads and gives no DNA. This repertoire includes more than 400,000 distinct CDR3 sequences. The CDR3 runs to 13 residues. Germline lookup yields CDR1 SGHTS and CDR2 YDEGEE. V and J are TRBV5-8 and TRBJ2-7; there is no DNA to check the TCRdb D call of TRBD1. Source material: blood T cells: a sorted CD56 or NKG2C T cell subset, CD4+ or CD8+ T cells, or bulk PBMC T cells (not recorded which). The source of this sequence is a woman between 18 and 70 years old in good health. The CDR3 here is CASSPRDRVEQYF. Together with reference TRBV5-8 and TRBJ2-7, the CDR3 gives the full variable domain: EAGVTQSPTHLIKTRGQQATLRCSPISGHTSVYWYQQALGLGLQFLLWYDEGEERNRGNFPPRFSGRQFPNYSSELNVNALELEDSALYLCASSPRDRVEQYFGPGTRLTVT.